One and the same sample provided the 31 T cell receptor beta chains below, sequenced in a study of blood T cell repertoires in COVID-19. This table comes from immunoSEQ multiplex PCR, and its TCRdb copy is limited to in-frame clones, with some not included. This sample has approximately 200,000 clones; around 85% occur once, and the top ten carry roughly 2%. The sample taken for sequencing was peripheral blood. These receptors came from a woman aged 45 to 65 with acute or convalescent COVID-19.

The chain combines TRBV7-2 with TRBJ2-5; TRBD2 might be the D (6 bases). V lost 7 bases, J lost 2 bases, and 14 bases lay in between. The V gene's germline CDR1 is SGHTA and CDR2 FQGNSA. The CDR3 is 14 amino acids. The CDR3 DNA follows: TGTGCCAGCACCGGAGCGGGCCTTCAAGAGACCCAGTACTTC. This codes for CASTGAGLQETQYF.

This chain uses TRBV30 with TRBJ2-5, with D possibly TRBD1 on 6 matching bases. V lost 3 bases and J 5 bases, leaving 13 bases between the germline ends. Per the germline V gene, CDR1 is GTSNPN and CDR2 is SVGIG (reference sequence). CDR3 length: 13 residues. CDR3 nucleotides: TGTGCCTGGAGAATAGGGGGATTCGAGACCCAGTACTTC. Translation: CAWRIGGFETQYF.

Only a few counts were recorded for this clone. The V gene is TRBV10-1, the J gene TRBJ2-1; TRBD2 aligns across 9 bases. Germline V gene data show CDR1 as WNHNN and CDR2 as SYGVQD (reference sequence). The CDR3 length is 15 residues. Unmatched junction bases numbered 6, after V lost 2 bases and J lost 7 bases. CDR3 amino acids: CASSEGTSWRNEQFF. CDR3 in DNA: TGCGCCAGCAGTGAGGGGACTAGCTGGAGGAATGAGCAGTTCTTC.

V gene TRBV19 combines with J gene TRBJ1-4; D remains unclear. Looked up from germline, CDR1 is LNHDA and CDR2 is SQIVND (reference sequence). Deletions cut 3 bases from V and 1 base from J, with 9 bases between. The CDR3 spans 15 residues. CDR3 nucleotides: TGTGCCAGTAGTATGAGGACTCTAACTAATGAAAAACTGTTTTTT. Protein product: CASSMRTLTNEKLFF.

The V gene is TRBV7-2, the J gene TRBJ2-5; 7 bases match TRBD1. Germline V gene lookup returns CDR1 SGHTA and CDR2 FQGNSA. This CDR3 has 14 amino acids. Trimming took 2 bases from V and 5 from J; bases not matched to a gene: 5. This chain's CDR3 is CASSLQGGPETQYF. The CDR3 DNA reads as TGTGCCAGCAGCTTACAAGGGGGCCCGGAGACCCAGTACTTC.

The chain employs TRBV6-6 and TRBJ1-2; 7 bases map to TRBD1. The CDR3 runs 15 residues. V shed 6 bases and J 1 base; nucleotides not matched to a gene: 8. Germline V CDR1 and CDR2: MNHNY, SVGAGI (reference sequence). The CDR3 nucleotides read TGTGCCAGCAGCTCCCCTGGGACAGTTAACTATGGCTACACCTTC. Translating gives CASSSPGTVNYGYTF.

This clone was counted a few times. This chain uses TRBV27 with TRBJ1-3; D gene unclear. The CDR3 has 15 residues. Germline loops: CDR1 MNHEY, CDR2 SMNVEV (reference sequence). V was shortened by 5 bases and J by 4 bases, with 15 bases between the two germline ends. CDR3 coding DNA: TGTGCCAGCAGTAGAGGTCCCTCGGGGGGAAACACCATATATTTT. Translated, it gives CASSRGPSGGNTIYF.

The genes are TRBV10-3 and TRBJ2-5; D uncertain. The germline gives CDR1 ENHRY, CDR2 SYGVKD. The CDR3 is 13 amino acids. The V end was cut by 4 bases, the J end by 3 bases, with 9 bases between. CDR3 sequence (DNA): TGTGCCATCAGTGTCCGTCTAGAAGAGACCCAGTACTTC. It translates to CAISVRLEETQYF.

The CDR3 region is CASSPTPGQKNEKLFF. The DNA for the CDR3 is TGTGCCAGCAGCCCGACCCCGGGACAGAAGAATGAAAAACTGTTTTTT. The J gene is TRBJ1-4, the V gene TRBV12-1; TRBD1, as called in the table, went unchecked against the DNA. TRBV12-1 is a pseudogene. This CDR3 contains 16 residues.

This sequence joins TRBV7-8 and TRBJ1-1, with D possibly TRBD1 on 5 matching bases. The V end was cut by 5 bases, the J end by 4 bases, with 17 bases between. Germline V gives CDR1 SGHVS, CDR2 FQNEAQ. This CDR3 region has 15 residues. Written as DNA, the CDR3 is TGTGCCAGCAGCCCAACGCAGGGTTGGAGCACTGAAGCTTTCTTT. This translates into CASSPTQGWSTEAFF.

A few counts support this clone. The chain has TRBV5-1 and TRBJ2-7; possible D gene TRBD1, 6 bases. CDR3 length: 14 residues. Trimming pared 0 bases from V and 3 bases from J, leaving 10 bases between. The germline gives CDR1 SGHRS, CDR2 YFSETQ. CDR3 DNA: TGCGCCAGCAGCTTGGCCGGGACAAACTACGAGCAGTACTTC. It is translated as CASSLAGTNYEQYF.

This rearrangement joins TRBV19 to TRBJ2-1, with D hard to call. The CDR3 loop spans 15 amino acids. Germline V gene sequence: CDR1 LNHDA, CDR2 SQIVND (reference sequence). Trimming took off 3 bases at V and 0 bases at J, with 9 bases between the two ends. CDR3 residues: CASSIQFTSYNEQFF. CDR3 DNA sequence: TGTGCCAGTAGTATCCAGTTTACCTCCTACAATGAGCAGTTCTTC.

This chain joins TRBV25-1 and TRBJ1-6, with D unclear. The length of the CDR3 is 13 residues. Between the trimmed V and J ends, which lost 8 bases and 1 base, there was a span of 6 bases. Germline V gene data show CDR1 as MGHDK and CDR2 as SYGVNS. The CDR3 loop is CASRSSYNSPLHF. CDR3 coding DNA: TGTGCCAGCCGTAGTTCCTATAATTCACCCCTCCACTTT.

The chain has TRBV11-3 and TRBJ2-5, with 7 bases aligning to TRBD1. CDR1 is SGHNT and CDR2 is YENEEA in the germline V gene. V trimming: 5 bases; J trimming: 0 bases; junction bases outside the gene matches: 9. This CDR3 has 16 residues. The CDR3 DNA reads TGTGCCAGCAGCCCCCGGGGACAGCGCGACCAAGAGACCCAGTACTTC. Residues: CASSPRGQRDQETQYF.

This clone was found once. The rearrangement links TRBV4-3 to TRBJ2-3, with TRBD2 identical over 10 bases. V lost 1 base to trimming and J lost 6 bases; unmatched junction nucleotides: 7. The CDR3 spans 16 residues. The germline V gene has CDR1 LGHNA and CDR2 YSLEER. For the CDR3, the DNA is TGCGCCAGCAGCCAAGCGGCAAGCGGGGGGGCCGATACGCAGTATTTT. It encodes CASSQAASGGADTQYF.

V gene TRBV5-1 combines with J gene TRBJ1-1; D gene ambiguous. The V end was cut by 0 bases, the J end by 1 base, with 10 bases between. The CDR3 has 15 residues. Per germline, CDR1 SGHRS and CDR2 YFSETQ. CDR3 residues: CASSLGGSGNTEAFF. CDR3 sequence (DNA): TGCGCCAGCAGCTTGGGAGGATCTGGGAACACTGAAGCTTTCTTT.

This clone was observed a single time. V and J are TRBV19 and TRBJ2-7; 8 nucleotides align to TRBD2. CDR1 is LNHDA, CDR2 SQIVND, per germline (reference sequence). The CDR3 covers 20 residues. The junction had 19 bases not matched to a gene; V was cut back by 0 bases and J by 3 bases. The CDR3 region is CASSIEADYQREIRDYEQYF. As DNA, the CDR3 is TGTGCCAGTAGTATAGAAGCTGATTACCAGCGGGAGATTCGGGACTACGAGCAGTACTTC.

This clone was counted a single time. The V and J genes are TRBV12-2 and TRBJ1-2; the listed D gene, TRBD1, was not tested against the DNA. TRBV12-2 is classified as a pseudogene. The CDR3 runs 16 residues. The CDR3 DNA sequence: TGTGCAAGTCGCTTAGCGCGTCCCAGGGCACCATATGGCTACACCTTC. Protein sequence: CASRLARPRAPYGYTF.

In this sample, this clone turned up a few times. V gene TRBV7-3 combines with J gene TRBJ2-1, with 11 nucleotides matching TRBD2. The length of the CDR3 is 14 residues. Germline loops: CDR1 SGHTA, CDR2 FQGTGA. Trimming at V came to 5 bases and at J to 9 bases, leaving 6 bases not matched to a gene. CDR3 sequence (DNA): TGTGCCAGCAGCCCCACTAGCGGGGGAGGTGAGCAGTTCTTC. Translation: CASSPTSGGGEQFF.

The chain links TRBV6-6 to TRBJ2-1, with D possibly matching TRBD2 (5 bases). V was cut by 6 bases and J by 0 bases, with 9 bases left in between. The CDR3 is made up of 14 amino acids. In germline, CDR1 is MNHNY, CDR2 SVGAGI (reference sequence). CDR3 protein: CASSLAGSYNEQFF. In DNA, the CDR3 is TGTGCCAGCAGCCTAGCCGGCTCCTACAATGAGCAGTTCTTC.

The CDR3 sequence: CASSGPTSTDTQYF. Here the CDR3 DNA reads TGCGCCAGCAGCGGCCCGACTAGCACAGATACGCAGTATTTT. The chain links TRBV5-1 to TRBJ2-3; D ambiguous. Trimming took 4 bases from V and 0 from J, leaving 9 bases between them. Germline V gene lookup returns CDR1 SGHRS and CDR2 YFSETQ. The CDR3 runs to 14 residues.

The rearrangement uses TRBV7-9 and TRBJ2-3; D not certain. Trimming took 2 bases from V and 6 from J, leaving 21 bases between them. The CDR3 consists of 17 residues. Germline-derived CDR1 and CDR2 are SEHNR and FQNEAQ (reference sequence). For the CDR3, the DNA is TGTGCCAGCAGCTTACCTTCGACCGATACCCAACAGGATACGCAGTATTTT. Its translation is CASSLPSTDTQQDTQYF. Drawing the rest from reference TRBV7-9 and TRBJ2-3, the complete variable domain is DTGVSQNPRHKITKRGQNVTFRCDPISEHNRLYWYRQTLGQGPEFLTYFQNEAQLEKSRLLSDRFSAERPKGSFSTLEIQRTEQGDSAMYLCASSLPSTDTQQDTQYFGPGTRLTVL.

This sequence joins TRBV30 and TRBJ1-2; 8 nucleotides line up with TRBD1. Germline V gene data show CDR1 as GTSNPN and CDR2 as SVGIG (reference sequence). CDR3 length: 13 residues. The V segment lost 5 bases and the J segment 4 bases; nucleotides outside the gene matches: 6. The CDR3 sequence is CAWQSGQVYGYTF. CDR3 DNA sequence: TGTGCCTGGCAGTCGGGACAGGTCTATGGCTACACCTTC.

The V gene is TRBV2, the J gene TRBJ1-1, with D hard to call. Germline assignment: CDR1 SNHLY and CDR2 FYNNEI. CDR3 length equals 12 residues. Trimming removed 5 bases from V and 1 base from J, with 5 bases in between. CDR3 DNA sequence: TGTGCCAGCAGTTTGAGGAACACTGAAGCTTTCTTT. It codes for CASSLRNTEAFF.

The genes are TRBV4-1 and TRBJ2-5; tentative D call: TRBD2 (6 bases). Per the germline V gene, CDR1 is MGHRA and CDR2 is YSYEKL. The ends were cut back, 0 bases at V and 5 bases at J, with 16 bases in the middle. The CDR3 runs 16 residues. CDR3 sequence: CASSQDGGRRFETQYF. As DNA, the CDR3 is TGCGCCAGCAGCCAAGATGGGGGGAGAAGGTTTGAGACCCAGTACTTC.

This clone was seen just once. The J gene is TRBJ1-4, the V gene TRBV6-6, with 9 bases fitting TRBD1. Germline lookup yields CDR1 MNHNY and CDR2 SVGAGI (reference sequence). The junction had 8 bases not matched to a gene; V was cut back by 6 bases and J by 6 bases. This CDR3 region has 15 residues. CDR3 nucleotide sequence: TGTGCCAGCAGAATCCGGACAGGGGTGTATGAAAAACTGTTTTTT. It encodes CASRIRTGVYEKLFF.

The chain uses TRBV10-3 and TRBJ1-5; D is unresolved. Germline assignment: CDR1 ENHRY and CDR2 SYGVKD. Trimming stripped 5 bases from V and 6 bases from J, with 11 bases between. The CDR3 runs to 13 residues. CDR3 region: CAISQSDGQPQHF. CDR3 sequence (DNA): TGTGCCATCAGTCAGAGCGATGGTCAGCCCCAGCATTTT.

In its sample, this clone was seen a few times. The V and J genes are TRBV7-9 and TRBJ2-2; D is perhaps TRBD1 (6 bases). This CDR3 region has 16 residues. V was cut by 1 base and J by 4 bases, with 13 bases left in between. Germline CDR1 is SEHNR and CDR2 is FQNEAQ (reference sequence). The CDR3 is CASSLGDGQLTGELFF. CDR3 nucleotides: TGTGCCAGCAGCTTAGGGGATGGACAGCTCACCGGGGAGCTGTTTTTT.

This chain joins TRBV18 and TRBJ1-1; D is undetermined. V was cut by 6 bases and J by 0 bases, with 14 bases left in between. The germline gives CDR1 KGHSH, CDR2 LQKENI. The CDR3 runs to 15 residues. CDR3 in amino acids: CASSPDGNLNTEAFF. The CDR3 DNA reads TGTGCCAGCTCTCCCGACGGGAATCTGAACACTGAAGCTTTCTTT.

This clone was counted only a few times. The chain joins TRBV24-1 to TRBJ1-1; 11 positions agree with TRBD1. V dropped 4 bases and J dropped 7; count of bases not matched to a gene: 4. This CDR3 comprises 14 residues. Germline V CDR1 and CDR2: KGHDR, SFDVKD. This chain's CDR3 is CATSDGQGAVEAFF. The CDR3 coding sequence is TGTGCCACCAGTGACGGACAGGGGGCAGTTGAAGCTTTCTTT.

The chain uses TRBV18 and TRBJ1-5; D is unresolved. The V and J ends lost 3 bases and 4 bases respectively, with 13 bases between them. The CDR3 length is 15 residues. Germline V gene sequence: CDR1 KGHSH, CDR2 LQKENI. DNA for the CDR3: TGTGCCAGCTCACCCCGTCAGGTCCTTAATCAGCCCCAGCATTTT. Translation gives CASSPRQVLNQPQHF.